These 28 T cell receptor beta chains were all obtained from the same sample, sequenced in a study of T cell responses to AZD1222 COVID-19 vaccine. This table comes from immunoSEQ multiplex PCR, and its TCRdb copy is limited to in-frame clones, with some not included. The sample has some 140,000 clones, approximately 90% seen once; the top ten hold 1.5% to 2%. Specimen: peripheral blood, collected on day 0 of AZD1222 vaccination. All receptors derive from an adult in good health.

J is TRBJ2-7 and V is TRBV2; 10 positions match TRBD1. With V trimmed by 6 bases and J by 5 bases, 7 bases remained unmatched. Germline CDR1 is SNHLY and CDR2 is FYNNEI. CDR3 length: 14 amino acids. CDR3 loop: CASRAGTGDHEQYF. In DNA form, the CDR3 reads TGTGCCAGCAGGGCCGGGACAGGGGACCACGAGCAGTACTTC.

The chain is built from TRBV4-1 and TRBJ2-3; tentatively, D is TRBD2 (5 bases). The CDR3 length is 15 residues. V was trimmed by 2 bases and J by 6 bases, leaving 15 bases between them. CDR1 and CDR2 from the germline V gene are MGHRA and YSYEKL. For the CDR3, the DNA is TGCGCCAGCAGCCAATCAACCTCACGAGGGGATACGCAGTATTTT. Amino acids: CASSQSTSRGDTQYF.

The chain has TRBV2 and TRBJ2-3, with a tentative D call TRBD2 (6 bases). The CDR3 is 15 amino acids. Trimming removed 5 bases at V and 1 base at J, with 13 bases between. Germline V CDR1 and CDR2: SNHLY, FYNNEI. CDR3 bases: TGTGCCAGCAGTCTGGAGGGCTTGGGCACAGATACGCAGTATTTT. Its translation is CASSLEGLGTDTQYF. The full variable domain, in which reference TRBV2 and TRBJ2-3 provide the parts outside the CDR3, is EPEVTQTPSHQVTQMGQEVILRCVPISNHLYFYWYRQILGQKVEFLVSFYNNEISEKSEIFDDQFSVERPDGSNFTLKIRSTKLEDSAMYFCASSLEGLGTDTQYFGPGTRLTVL.

The chain has TRBV4-1 and TRBJ2-7, with unresolved D. Germline assignment: CDR1 MGHRA and CDR2 YSYEKL. The ends were cut back, 0 bases at V and 2 bases at J, with 8 bases in the middle. This CDR3 has 14 amino acids. The chain's CDR3 is CASSQDQATYEQYF. The CDR3 nucleotides read TGCGCCAGCAGCCAAGATCAAGCGACCTACGAGCAGTACTTC.

The chain is built from TRBV25-1 and TRBJ2-5; D is perhaps TRBD2 (8 bases). Trimming stripped 4 bases from V and 5 bases from J, with 17 bases between. Germline CDR1 is MGHDK and CDR2 is SYGVNS. The CDR3 runs 15 residues. As DNA, the CDR3 is TGTGCCAGCAGTGCGGGAGGGACAGTTTTCGAGACCCAGTACTTC. It translates to CASSAGGTVFETQYF.

Only one count was recorded for this clone. The chain has TRBV28 and TRBJ2-1, with 8 bases matching TRBD2. This CDR3 comprises 15 residues. V trimming: 5 bases; J trimming: 15 bases; junction bases outside the gene matches: 18. Germline CDR1 and CDR2: MDHEN and SYDVKM. DNA for the CDR3: TGTGCCAGCAGTCCACAAACTAGCGGTTCCTGGGGGGGGTTCTTC. Its protein is CASSPQTSGSWGGFF.

The CDR3 DNA reads as TGTGCCAGCAGTGAATTCGCTGGACAGGGGGCAAACTATGGCTACACCTTC. Residues: CASSEFAGQGANYGYTF. This rearrangement joins TRBV25-1 to TRBJ1-2; 11 bases are a match to TRBD1. The junction had 6 bases not matched to a gene; V was cut back by 1 base and J by 2 bases. The CDR3 runs 17 residues. Germline loops: CDR1 MGHDK, CDR2 SYGVNS.

The genes are TRBV28 and TRBJ1-2; 7 positions agree with TRBD1. The trim removed 6 bases at V and 7 bases at J, leaving 8 bases unmatched. Germline CDR1 and CDR2: MDHEN and SYDVKM. The CDR3 is 13 residues long. The CDR3 DNA sequence: TGTGCCAGCAGCACAACAGGGGCTCCTGGCTACACCTTC. Encoded protein: CASSTTGAPGYTF.

The gene calls are TRBV19 and TRBJ2-7, with 10 bases matching TRBD2. The CDR3 has 12 amino acids. The germline V gene encodes CDR1 LNHDA and CDR2 SQIVND (reference sequence). V was pared by 8 bases and J by 2 bases, with 0 bases of the junction left unmatched. The CDR3 DNA is TGTGCCAGTGGGACTAGCGCCTACGAGCAGTACTTC. Translation: CASGTSAYEQYF.

V gene TRBV6-2 or TRBV6-3 combines with J gene TRBJ1-2, with no clear D. V lost 3 bases, J lost 8 bases, and 19 bases lay in between. CDR1 MNHEY and CDR2 SVGEGT come from the germline V gene. The CDR3 sequence is 15 residues long. In DNA form, the CDR3 reads TGTGCCAGCAGTTATGGGCAGGTAGTGCGAGTGGGCTACACCTTC. Translation gives CASSYGQVVRVGYTF.

The chain carries TRBV3-1 (or the pseudogene TRBV3-2) and TRBJ1-5; D is undetermined. Trimming removed 3 bases at V and 0 bases at J, with 6 bases between. Germline V gene lookup returns CDR1 LGHDT and CDR2 YNNKEL (reference sequence). The CDR3 runs to 14 residues. The CDR3 sequence is CASSQANSNQPQHF. CDR3 coding DNA: TGTGCCAGCAGCCAGGCGAATAGCAATCAGCCCCAGCATTTT.

This sequence joins TRBV9 and TRBJ1-2, with TRBD1 matching 8 bases. Germline loops: CDR1 SGDLS, CDR2 YYNGEE. The CDR3 sequence is 14 residues long. Unmatched junction bases numbered 2, after V lost 1 base and J lost 3 bases. CDR3 bases: TGTGCCAGCAGCGTATTACAGGGGGACTATGGCTACACCTTC. It codes for CASSVLQGDYGYTF.

J is TRBJ1-2 and V is TRBV28; a weak D match, TRBD1 (5 bases). The germline V gene encodes CDR1 MDHEN and CDR2 SYDVKM. The CDR3 runs to 16 residues. The V gene lost 1 base and the J gene lost 2 bases, with 14 bases spanning the gap. The CDR3 sequence: CASSLLWSGDNYGYTF. CDR3 bases: TGTGCCAGCAGTTTATTGTGGTCGGGGGACAACTATGGCTACACCTTC.

This chain links TRBV6-5 with TRBJ2-2; D remains ambiguous. Germline V CDR1 and CDR2: MNHEY, SVGAGI. There are 12 residues in the CDR3. The ends were cut back, 6 bases at V and 6 bases at J, with 8 bases in the middle. Here the CDR3 DNA reads TGTGCCAGCAGGGAGAGCGCCGGGGAGCTGTTTTTT. Translating it yields CASRESAGELFF.

This chain connects TRBV25-1 to TRBJ1-6, with a weak D call TRBD1 (5 bases). Trimming removed 6 bases at V and 5 bases at J, with 17 bases between. The CDR3 is 16 amino acids. Per germline, CDR1 MGHDK and CDR2 SYGVNS. The CDR3, as DNA: TGTGCCAGCAGGGCGGGGGGACTCTATCATAATTCACCCCTCCACTTT. Protein product: CASRAGGLYHNSPLHF. The variable domain in full, completed from reference TRBV25-1 and TRBJ1-6, reads EADIYQTPRYLVIGTGKKITLECSQTMGHDKMYWYQQDPGMELHLIHYSYGVNSTEKGDLSSESTVSRIRTEHFPLTLESARPSHTSQYLCASRAGGLYHNSPLHFGNGTRLTVT.

The chain is built from TRBV19 and TRBJ1-2; possible D gene TRBD1, 6 bases. V lost 8 bases and J lost 6, with 13 bases in between. Germline CDR1 is LNHDA and CDR2 is SQIVND (reference sequence). The CDR3 is 12 amino acids. The CDR3 loop reads CASSFAGDGYTF. CDR3 bases: TGTGCCAGTTCTTTCGCAGGGGATGGCTACACCTTC.

J is TRBJ2-1 and V is TRBV19, with D possibly being TRBD2 (6 bases). The germline gives CDR1 LNHDA, CDR2 SQIVND (reference sequence). V lost 3 bases to trimming and J lost 7 bases, with 16 bases between them. The length of the CDR3 is 15 residues. The chain's CDR3 is CASSILGGVTNEQFF. DNA of the CDR3: TGTGCCAGTAGTATCCTAGGAGGGGTCACGAATGAGCAGTTCTTC.

This clone occurred a few times. The chain links TRBV9 to TRBJ1-3; perhaps TRBD1 as D (6 bases). Germline V gene data show CDR1 as SGDLS and CDR2 as YYNGEE. Trimming removed 4 bases from V and 9 bases from J, with 11 bases in between. This CDR3 contains 12 residues. The chain's CDR3 is CASSPLTGTIYF. The CDR3 DNA sequence: TGTGCCAGCAGCCCACTGACAGGCACCATATATTTT.

The genes are TRBV7-2 and TRBJ1-1; D unresolved. Between the trimmed V and J ends, which lost 0 bases and 4 bases, there was a span of 6 bases. This CDR3 contains 13 residues. Germline-derived CDR1 and CDR2 are SGHTA and FQGNSA. The CDR3 loop reads CASSLARGTEAFF. As DNA, the CDR3 is TGTGCCAGCAGCTTAGCGCGTGGCACTGAAGCTTTCTTT.

V usage is TRBV18 and J usage is TRBJ2-4, with TRBD1 matching 8 bases. The CDR3 contains 15 residues. Germline V gene data show CDR1 as KGHSH and CDR2 as LQKENI. After removal of 2 bases from V and 6 bases from J, the junction contained 6 bases not matched to a gene. CDR3 nucleotide sequence: TGTGCCAGCTCACCAGTCCCCGGACAGGGAAACATTCAGTACTTC. This codes for CASSPVPGQGNIQYF.

In this sample, this clone turned up once. The rearrangement uses TRBV18 and TRBJ1-4; no definite D call. V lost 1 base, J lost 12 bases, and 9 bases lay in between. The CDR3 contains 12 residues. Germline-derived CDR1 and CDR2 are KGHSH and LQKENI. This CDR3 is CASSPQGGELFF. CDR3 nucleotide sequence: TGTGCCAGCTCACCACAGGGTGGGGAACTGTTTTTT.

In this sample, this clone turned up once. J is TRBJ2-3 and V is TRBV27, with D unresolved. Deletions cut 4 bases from V and 4 bases from J, with 12 bases between. CDR1 and CDR2 from the germline V gene are MNHEY and SMNVEV (reference sequence). The length of the CDR3 is 14 residues. The CDR3 region is CASSSGTLSDTQYF. The CDR3 DNA sequence: TGTGCCAGCAGTTCCGGCACCTTGTCAGATACGCAGTATTTT.

This sequence joins TRBV29-1 and TRBJ2-1; 7 nucleotides agree with TRBD2. This CDR3 is 12 amino acids long. J lost 5 bases, V lost 7 bases, and 5 bases had no gene match. The germline gives CDR1 SQVTM, CDR2 ANQGSEA. In DNA, the CDR3 is TGCAGCGGGGGGGGACTGAACAATGAGCAGTTCTTC. This sequence encodes CSGGGLNNEQFF.

V gene TRBV7-3 combines with J gene TRBJ1-1, with D unclear. This CDR3 is built from 13 residues. The V and J ends lost 5 bases and 4 bases respectively, with 11 bases between them. The germline V gene encodes CDR1 SGHTA and CDR2 FQGTGA. CDR3 amino acids: CASSQDTGTEAFF. The CDR3 DNA reads as TGTGCCAGCAGCCAGGATACCGGCACTGAAGCTTTCTTT.

The chain joins TRBV5-4 to TRBJ1-1; D call uncertain. Per germline, CDR1 SGHNT and CDR2 YYREEE (reference sequence). The germline V and J ends were trimmed by 0 bases and 1 base, with 7 bases remaining between them. The CDR3 contains 14 residues. The DNA for the CDR3 is TGTGCCAGCAGCTTGGCTCAGCCGAACACTGAAGCTTTCTTT. This sequence encodes CASSLAQPNTEAFF.

The chain is built from TRBV29-1 and TRBJ2-3; TRBD2 agrees at 10 bases. This CDR3 has 16 residues. Looked up from germline, CDR1 is SQVTM and CDR2 is ANQGSEA. Trimming removed 0 bases from V and 6 bases from J; junction bases left unmatched: 9. The CDR3 DNA reads as TGCAGCGTTGAAGACCCAGCGGGAGGGCCTGTTGATACGCAGTATTTT. Its translation: CSVEDPAGGPVDTQYF.

The chain carries TRBV11-3 and TRBJ2-1, with 9 bases matching TRBD1. With 5 bases clipped from V and 0 bases from J, the junction kept 5 bases outside the gene matches. This CDR3 is 16 amino acids long. The germline gives CDR1 SGHNT, CDR2 YENEEA. CDR3 DNA sequence: TGTGCCAGCAGCCCCGACAGGGGGGTCTCCTACAATGAGCAGTTCTTC. This gives the protein CASSPDRGVSYNEQFF.

The gene calls are TRBV27 and TRBJ1-3; no reliable D call. V dropped 8 bases and J dropped 4 bases, with 6 bases sitting between them. Germline V gene lookup returns CDR1 MNHEY and CDR2 SMNVEV (reference sequence). The CDR3 spans 11 residues. CDR3 residues: CASSTGNTIYF. Written as DNA, the CDR3 is TGTGCCAGCTCAACGGGAAACACCATATATTTT.